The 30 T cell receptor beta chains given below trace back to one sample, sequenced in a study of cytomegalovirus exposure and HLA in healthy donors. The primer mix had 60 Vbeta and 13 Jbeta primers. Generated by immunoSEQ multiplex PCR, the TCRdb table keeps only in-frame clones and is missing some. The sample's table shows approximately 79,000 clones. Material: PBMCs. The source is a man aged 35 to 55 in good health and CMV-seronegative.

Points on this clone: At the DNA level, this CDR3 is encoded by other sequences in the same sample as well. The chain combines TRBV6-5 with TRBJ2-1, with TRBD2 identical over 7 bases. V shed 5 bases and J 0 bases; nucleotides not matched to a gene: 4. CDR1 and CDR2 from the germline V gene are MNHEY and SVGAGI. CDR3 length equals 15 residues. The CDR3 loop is CASSLLASSYNEQFF. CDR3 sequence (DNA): TGTGCCAGCAGTCTACTAGCGTCCTCCTACAATGAGCAGTTCTTC.

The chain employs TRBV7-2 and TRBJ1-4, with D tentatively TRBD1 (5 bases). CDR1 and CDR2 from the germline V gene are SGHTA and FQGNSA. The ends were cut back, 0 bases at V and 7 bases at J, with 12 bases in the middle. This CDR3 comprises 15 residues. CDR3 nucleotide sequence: TGTGCCAGCAGCTTAGCGGGGACGCGGGGTGAAAAACTGTTTTTT. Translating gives CASSLAGTRGEKLFF.

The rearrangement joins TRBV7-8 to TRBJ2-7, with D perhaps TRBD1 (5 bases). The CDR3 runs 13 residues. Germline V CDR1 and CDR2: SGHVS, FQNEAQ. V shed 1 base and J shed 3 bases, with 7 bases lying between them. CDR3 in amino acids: CASSLGRDYEQYF. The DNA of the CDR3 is TGTGCCAGCAGCTTAGGCAGGGACTACGAGCAGTACTTC.

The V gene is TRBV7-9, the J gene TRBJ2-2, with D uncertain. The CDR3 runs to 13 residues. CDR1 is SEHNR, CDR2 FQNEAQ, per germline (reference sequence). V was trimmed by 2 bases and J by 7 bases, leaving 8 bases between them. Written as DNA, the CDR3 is TGTGCCAGCAGCTTATTCGTGAGCGGGGAGCTGTTTTTT. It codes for CASSLFVSGELFF.

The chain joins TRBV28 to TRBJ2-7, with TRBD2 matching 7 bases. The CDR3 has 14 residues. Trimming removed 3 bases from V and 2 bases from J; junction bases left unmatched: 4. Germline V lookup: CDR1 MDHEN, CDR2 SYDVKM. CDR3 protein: CASSFAGGAYEQYF. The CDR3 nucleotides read TGTGCCAGCAGTTTCGCTGGGGGGGCCTACGAGCAGTACTTC.

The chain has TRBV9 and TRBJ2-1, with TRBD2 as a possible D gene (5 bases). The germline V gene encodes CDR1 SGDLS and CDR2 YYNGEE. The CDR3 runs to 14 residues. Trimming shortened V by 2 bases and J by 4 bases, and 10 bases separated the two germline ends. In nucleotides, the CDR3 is TGTGCCAGCAGCGTCTCTGGCGGGTACAATGAGCAGTTCTTC. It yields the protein CASSVSGGYNEQFF. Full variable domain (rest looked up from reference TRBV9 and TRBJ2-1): DSGVTQTPKHLITATGQRVTLRCSPRSGDLSVYWYQQSLDQGLQFLIQYYNGEERAKGNILERFSAQQFPDLHSELNLSSLELGDSALYFCASSVSGGYNEQFFGPGTRLTVL.

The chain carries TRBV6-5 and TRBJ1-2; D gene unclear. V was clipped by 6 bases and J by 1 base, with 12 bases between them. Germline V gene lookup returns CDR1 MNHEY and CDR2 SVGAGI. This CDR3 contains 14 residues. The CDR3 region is CASSRERVNYGYTF. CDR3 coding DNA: TGTGCCAGCAGCCGAGAACGGGTTAACTATGGCTACACCTTC.

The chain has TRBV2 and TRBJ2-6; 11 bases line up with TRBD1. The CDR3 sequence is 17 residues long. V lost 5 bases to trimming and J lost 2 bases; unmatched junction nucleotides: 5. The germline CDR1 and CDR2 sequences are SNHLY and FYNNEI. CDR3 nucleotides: TGTGCCAGCAGTACCGGGACAGGGGGAGCTGGGGCCAACGTCCTGACTTTC. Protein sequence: CASSTGTGGAGANVLTF.

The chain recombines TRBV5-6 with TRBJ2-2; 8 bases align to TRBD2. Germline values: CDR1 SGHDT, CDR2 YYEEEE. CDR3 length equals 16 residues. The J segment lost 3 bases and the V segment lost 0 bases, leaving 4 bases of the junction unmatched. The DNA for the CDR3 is TGTGCCAGCAGCTTGGTAGCGGGAATGTACACCGGGGAGCTGTTTTTT. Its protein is CASSLVAGMYTGELFF. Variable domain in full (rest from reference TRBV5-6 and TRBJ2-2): DAGVTQSPTHLIKTRGQQVTLRCSPKSGHDTVSWYQQALGQGPQFIFQYYEEEERQRGNFPDRFSGHQFPNYSSELNVNALLLGDSALYLCASSLVAGMYTGELFFGEGSRLTVL.

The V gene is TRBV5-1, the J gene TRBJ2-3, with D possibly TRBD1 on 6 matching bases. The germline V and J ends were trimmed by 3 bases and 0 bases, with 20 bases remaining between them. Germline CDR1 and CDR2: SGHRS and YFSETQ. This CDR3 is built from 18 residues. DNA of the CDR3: TGCGCCAGCAGCTCTGGGACACCAGTTTACTCTAGCACAGATACGCAGTATTTT. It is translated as CASSSGTPVYSSTDTQYF.

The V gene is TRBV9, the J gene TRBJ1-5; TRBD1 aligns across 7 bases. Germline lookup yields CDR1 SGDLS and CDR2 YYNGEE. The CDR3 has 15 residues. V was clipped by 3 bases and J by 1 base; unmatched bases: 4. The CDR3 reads CASSETGQSNQPQHF. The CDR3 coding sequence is TGTGCCAGCAGCGAAACGGGACAGAGCAATCAGCCCCAGCATTTT.

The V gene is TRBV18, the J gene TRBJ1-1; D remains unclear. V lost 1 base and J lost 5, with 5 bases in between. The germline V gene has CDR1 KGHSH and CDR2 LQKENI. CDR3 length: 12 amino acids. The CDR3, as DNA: TGTGCCAGCTCACCACGTCAAACTGAAGCTTTCTTT. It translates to CASSPRQTEAFF.

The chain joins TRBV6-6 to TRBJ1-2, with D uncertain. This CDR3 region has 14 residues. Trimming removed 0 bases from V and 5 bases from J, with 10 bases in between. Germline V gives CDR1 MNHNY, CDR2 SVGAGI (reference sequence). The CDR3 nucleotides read TGTGCCAGCAGTTACTCACCCTGGGCGTATGGCTACACCTTC. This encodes CASSYSPWAYGYTF.

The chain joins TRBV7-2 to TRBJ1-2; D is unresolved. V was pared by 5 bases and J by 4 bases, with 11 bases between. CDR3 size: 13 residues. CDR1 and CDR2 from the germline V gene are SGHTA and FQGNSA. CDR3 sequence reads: CASSAGGFYGYTF. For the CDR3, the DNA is TGTGCCAGCAGCGCAGGAGGTTTCTATGGCTACACCTTC.

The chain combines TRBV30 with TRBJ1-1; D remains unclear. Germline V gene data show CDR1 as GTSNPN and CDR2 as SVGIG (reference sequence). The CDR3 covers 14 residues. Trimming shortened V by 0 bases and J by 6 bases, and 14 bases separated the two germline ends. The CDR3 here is CAWSVHHPGPEAFF. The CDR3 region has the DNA TGTGCCTGGAGTGTACACCACCCTGGCCCTGAAGCTTTCTTT. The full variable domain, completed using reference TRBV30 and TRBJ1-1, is SQTIHQWPATLVQPVGSPLSLECTVEGTSNPNLYWYRQAAGRGLQLLFYSVGIGQISSEVPQNLSASRPQDRQFILSSKKLLLSDSGFYLCAWSVHHPGPEAFFGQGTRLTVV.

Written as DNA, the CDR3 is TGTGCCAGCAGCCAAGGCTTGCTACCGAGGACTAGCGGGGGGAATCCTAGCACAGATACGCAGTATTTT. Its translation: CASSQGLLPRTSGGNPSTDTQYF. V is TRBV4-2 and J is TRBJ2-3, with TRBD2 identical over 14 bases. Germline assignment: CDR1 LGHNA and CDR2 YNFKEQ. CDR3 size: 23 residues. Unmatched junction bases numbered 18, after V lost 1 base and J lost 0 bases.

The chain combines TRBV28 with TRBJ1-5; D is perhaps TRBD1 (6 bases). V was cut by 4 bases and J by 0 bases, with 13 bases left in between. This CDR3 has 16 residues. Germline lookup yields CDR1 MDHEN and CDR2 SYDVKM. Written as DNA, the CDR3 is TGTGCCAGCAGTTCCCCCGGACAGTATAGCAATCAGCCCCAGCATTTT. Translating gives CASSSPGQYSNQPQHF. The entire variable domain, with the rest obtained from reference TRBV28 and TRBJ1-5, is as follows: DVKVTQSSRYLVKRTGEKVFLECVQDMDHENMFWYRQDPGLGLRLIYFSYDVKMKEKGDIPEGYSVSREKKERFSLILESASTNQTSMYLCASSSPGQYSNQPQHFGDGTRLSIL.

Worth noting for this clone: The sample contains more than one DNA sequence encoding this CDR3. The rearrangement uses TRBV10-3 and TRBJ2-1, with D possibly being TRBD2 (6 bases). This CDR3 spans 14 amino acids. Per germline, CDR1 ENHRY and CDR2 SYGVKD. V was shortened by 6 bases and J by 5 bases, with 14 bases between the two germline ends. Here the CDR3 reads CAISLKTGDNEQFF. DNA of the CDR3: TGTGCCATCAGCCTAAAAACGGGAGACAATGAGCAGTTCTTC.

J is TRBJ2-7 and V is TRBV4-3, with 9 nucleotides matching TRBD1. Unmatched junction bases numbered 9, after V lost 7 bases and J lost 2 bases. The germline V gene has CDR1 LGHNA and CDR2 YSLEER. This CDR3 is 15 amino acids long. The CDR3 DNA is TGCGCCAGCATCAAGACCGACAGGGGGACCTACGAGCAGTACTTC. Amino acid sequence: CASIKTDRGTYEQYF.

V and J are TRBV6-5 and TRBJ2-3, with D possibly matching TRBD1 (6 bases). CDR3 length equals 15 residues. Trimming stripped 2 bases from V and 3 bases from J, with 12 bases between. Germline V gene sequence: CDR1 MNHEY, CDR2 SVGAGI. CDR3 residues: CASSYRAGVTDTQYF. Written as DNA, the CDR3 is TGTGCCAGCAGTTACCGGGCAGGGGTGACAGATACGCAGTATTTT.

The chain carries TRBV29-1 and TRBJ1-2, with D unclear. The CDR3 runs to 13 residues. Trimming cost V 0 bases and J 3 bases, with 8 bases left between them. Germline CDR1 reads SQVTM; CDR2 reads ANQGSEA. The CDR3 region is CSVEDASYYGYTF. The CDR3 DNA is TGCAGCGTTGAAGATGCAAGCTACTATGGCTACACCTTC.

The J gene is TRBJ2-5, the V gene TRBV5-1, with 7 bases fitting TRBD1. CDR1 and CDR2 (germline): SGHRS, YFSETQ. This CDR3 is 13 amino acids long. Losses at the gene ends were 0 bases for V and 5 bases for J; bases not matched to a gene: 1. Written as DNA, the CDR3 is TGCGCCAGCAGCTTGGTAGGGGGCGAGACCCAGTACTTC. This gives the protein CASSLVGGETQYF.

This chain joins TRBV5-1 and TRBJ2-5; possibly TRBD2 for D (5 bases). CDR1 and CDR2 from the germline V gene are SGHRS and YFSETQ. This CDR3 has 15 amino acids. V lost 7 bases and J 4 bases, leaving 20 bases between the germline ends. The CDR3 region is CASRDGLPQGETQYF. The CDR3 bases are TGCGCCAGCCGAGACGGACTCCCCCAAGGAGAGACCCAGTACTTC.

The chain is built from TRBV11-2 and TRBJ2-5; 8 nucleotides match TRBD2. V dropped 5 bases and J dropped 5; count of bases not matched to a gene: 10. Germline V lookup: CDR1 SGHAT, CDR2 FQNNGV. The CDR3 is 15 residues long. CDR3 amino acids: CASSPMVAGLETQYF. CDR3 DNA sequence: TGTGCCAGCAGCCCGATGGTAGCGGGATTGGAGACCCAGTACTTC.

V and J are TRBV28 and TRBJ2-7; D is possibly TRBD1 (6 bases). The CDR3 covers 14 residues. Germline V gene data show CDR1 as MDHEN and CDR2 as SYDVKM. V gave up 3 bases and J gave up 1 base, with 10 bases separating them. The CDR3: CASSFPGQSYEQYF. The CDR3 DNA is TGTGCCAGCAGTTTCCCAGGACAGTCCTACGAGCAGTACTTC.

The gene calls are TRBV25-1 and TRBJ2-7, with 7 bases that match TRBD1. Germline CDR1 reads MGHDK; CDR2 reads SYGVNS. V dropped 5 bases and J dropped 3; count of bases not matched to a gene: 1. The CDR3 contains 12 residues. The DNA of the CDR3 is TGTGCCAGCAGTTGGACAGGCTACGAGCAGTACTTC. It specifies CASSWTGYEQYF.

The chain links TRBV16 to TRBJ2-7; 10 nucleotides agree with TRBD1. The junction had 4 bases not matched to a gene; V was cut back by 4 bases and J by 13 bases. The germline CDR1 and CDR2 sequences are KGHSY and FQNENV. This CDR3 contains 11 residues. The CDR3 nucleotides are TGTGCCAGCAGCCTGGGACAGGGGAAATACTTC. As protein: CASSLGQGKYF.

The CDR3 DNA is TGTGCCAGCAGTTTTGGGACAGAGAACACTGAAGCTTTCTTT. Translated, it gives CASSFGTENTEAFF. The rearrangement links TRBV27 to TRBJ1-1; TRBD1 matches 7 bases. V dropped 3 bases and J dropped 1; count of bases not matched to a gene: 2. The germline V gene encodes CDR1 MNHEY and CDR2 SMNVEV (reference sequence). CDR3 length: 14 residues.

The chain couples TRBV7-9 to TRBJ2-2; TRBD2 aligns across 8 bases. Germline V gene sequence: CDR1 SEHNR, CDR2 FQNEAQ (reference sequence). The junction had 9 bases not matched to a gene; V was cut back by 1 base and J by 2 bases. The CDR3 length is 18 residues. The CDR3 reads CASSLEERAGGNTGELFF. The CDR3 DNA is TGTGCCAGCAGCTTAGAGGAGAGGGCGGGAGGCAACACCGGGGAGCTGTTTTTT.

CDR3 sequence: CASSSGQPYGYTF. The CDR3 DNA follows: TGTGCCAGCAGTTCGGGACAGCCCTATGGCTACACCTTC. The V and J genes are TRBV28 and TRBJ1-2, with 7 bases that match TRBD1. The V segment lost 4 bases and the J segment 4 bases; nucleotides outside the gene matches: 3. The CDR3 has 13 residues. The germline gives CDR1 MDHEN, CDR2 SYDVKM.